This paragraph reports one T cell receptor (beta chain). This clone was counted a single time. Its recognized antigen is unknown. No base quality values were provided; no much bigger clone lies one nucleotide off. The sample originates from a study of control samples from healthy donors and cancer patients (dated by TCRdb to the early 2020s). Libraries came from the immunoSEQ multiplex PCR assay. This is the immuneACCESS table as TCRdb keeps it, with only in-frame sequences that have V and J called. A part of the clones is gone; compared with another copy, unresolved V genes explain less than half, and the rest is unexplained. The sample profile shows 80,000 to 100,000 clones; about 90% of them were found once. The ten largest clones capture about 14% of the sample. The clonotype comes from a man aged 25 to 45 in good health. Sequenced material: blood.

The DNA sequence is given as TGTGCCAGCAGCCAAGTAGCGGGAGGGCCCACTGAAGCTTTCTTT. Its product reads: CASSQVAGGPTEAFF. The chain couples TRBV14 to TRBJ1-1; there is no confident call for the D gene. CDR1 and CDR2, per the germline V gene, are SGHDN and FVKESK. Relative to germline, V is 1 base shorter and J is 4 bases shorter, with 13 bases between their ends. Spanning cysteine to phenylalanine, the CDR3 consists of 15 amino acids. The retained sequence is limited to the CDR3, 45 bases, with the frame set at the first base.